This T cell receptor (beta chain) derives from a study of OX40 agonist ivuxolimab in advanced cancers. Study context: At around 83% male, the cohort had a mean age of 60 years, ranging from 23 to 79.

Sequencing was performed with immunoSEQ multiplex PCR; in TCRdb, only in-frame clones are kept and a portion is missing. The table records approximately 70,000 clones, 82% of them present only once. The V gene's germline CDR1 is MGHRA and CDR2 YSYEKL. CDR3 size: 14 residues. Trimming removed 0 bases at V and 0 bases at J, with 5 bases between. The TCR was taken from an adult with an advanced solid tumor such as melanoma, head and neck, liver or kidney cancer. This chain joins TRBV4-1 and TRBJ1-1; maybe TRBD1 (5 bases). The sequences come from CD4+ or CD8+ T cells sorted from blood, collected in a trial of the OX40 agonist ivuxolimab. CDR3 nucleotides: TGCGCCAGCAGCCAAGACAGGGTGAACACTGAAGCTTTCTTT. As protein: CASSQDRVNTEAFF.